Given below is one T cell receptor beta chain in context. The germline gene is not matched at one end of the junction; a read error may be the cause. Repertoires were generated with immunoSEQ multiplex PCR, while TCRdb's copy carries only in-frame clones and drops some. The sample carries about 34,000 clones, around 90% recorded once. The sample comes from a study of T cell changes during pregnancy in multiple sclerosis. This receptor was obtained from a female donor in good health, enrolled as a control in a pregnancy study. The sample was peripheral blood, taken in the second trimester of pregnancy.

The CDR3 spells CASSLGGDCRF. The CDR3 nucleotides read TGTGCCAGCAGCTTGGGGGGAGACTGCCGATTT. J is TRBJ1-1 and V is TRBV11-2; possibly TRBD1 for D (5 bases). Germline V gives CDR1 SGHAT, CDR2 FQNNGV. CDR3 length: 11 amino acids.